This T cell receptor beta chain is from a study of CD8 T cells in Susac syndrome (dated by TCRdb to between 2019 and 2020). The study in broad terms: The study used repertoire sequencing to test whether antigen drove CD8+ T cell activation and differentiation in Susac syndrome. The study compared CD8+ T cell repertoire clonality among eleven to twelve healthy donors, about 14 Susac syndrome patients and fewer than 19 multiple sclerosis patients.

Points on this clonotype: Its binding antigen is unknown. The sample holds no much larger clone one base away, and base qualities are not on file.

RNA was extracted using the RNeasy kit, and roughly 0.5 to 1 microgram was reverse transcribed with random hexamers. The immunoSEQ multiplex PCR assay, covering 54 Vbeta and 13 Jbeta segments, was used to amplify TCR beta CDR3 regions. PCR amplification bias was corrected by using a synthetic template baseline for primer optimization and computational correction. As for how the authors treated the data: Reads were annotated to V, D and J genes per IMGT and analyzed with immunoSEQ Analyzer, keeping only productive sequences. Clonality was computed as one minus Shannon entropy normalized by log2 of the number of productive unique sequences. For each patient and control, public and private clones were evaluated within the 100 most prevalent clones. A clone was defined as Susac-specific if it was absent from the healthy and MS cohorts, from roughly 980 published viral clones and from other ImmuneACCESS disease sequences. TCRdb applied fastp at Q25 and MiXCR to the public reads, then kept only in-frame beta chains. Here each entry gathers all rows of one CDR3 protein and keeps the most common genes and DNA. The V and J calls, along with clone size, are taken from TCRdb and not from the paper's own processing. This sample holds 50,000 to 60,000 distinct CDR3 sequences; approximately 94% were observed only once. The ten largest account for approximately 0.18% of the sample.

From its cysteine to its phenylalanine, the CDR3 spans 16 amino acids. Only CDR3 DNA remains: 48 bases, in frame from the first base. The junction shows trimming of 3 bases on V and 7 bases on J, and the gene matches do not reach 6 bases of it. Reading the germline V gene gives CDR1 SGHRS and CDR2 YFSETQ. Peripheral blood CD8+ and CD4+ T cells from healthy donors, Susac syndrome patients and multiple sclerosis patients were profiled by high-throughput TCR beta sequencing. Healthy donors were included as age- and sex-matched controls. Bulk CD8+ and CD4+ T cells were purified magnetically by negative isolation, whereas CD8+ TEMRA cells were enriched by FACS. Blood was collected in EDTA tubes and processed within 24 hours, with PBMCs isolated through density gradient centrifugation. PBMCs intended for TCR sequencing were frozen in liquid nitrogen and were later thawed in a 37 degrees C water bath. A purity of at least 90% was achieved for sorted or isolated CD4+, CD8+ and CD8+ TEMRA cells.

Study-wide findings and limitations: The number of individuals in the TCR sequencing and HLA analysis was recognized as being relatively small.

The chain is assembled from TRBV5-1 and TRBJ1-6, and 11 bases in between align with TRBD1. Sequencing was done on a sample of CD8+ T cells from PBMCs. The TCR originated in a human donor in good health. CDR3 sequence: CASSSGQGAHNSPLHF. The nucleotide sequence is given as TGCGCCAGCAGCTCTGGACAGGGGGCGCACAATTCACCCCTCCACTTT.